Shown below are 16 T cell receptor beta chains from a single sample sequenced in a study of T-cell reconstitution after alpha-beta-depleted transplantation in children. The TCRbeta library was prepared with unique molecular identifiers. TCRdb re-called the PCR reads through MiXCR, storing one row per CDR3 protein. The sample yields about 610,000 distinct CDR3 sequences, about 10% seen once. The sample in question was PBMCs from the stem cell graft donor, obtained from the stem cell graft. These receptors came from a human donor who donated a stem cell graft to a child with acute myeloid leukemia.

The chain uses TRBV27 and TRBJ1-1, with D unclear. This CDR3 is built from 17 residues. Germline V lookup: CDR1 MNHEY, CDR2 SMNVEV (reference sequence). Trimming took off 6 bases at V and 2 bases at J, with 22 bases between the two ends. This CDR3 is CASSSRIVTPFNTEAFF. In DNA form, the CDR3 reads TGTGCCAGCAGCTCACGGATCGTTACTCCCTTTAACACTGAAGCTTTCTTT.

This chain links TRBV20-1 with TRBJ2-7, with 10 bases identical to TRBD2. The germline CDR1 and CDR2 sequences are DFQATT and SNEGSKA (reference sequence). The J segment lost 4 bases and the V segment lost 0 bases, leaving 3 bases of the junction unmatched. The CDR3 totals 14 residues. CDR3 sequence (DNA): TGCAGTGCTAGAGATCTAGCGGGAGAGTACGAGCAGTACTTC. Translation gives CSARDLAGEYEQYF.

Ten or more counts support this clonotype. This chain links TRBV5-1 with TRBJ2-1, with 10 bases identical to TRBD2. Germline V gives CDR1 SGHRS, CDR2 YFSETQ. V was pared by 5 bases and J by 4 bases, with 3 bases of the junction left unmatched. This CDR3 spans 14 amino acids. The CDR3 loop is CASSSAGGYNEQFF. CDR3 DNA sequence: TGCGCCAGCAGTTCAGCGGGAGGGTACAATGAGCAGTTCTTC.

V is TRBV6-2 or TRBV6-3 and J is TRBJ1-5; 8 bases align to TRBD1. The germline V gene encodes CDR1 MNHEY and CDR2 SVGEGT. The CDR3 loop spans 15 amino acids. The J segment lost 7 bases and the V segment lost 6 bases, leaving 11 bases of the junction unmatched. The CDR3 protein is CASRRTGPTGQPQHF. As DNA, the CDR3 is TGTGCCAGCAGACGGACAGGGCCTACAGGCCAGCCCCAGCATTTT.

At least ten counts were recorded for this clonotype. The V call is TRBV5-1, the J call TRBJ2-3; 10 bases fit TRBD2. CDR3 length: 16 amino acids. Trimming took 4 bases from V and 2 from J; bases not matched to a gene: 7. Germline CDR1 reads SGHRS; CDR2 reads YFSETQ. Written as DNA, the CDR3 is TGCGCCAGCAGCCTGATGGGACTAGCGAACACAGATACGCAGTATTTT. Protein product: CASSLMGLANTDTQYF.

This clonotype was recorded a few times. The chain joins TRBV3-1 to TRBJ2-1, with 11 bases matching TRBD2. The CDR3 spans 17 residues. Germline values: CDR1 LGHDT, CDR2 YNNKEL (reference sequence). V trimming: 4 bases; J trimming: 10 bases; junction bases outside the gene matches: 15. The CDR3 region is CASSLRTGRRLAGEQFF. CDR3 DNA: TGTGCCAGCAGCCTACGGACAGGACGGCGACTAGCGGGAGAGCAGTTCTTC.

The chain combines TRBV28 with TRBJ2-7; TRBD2 matches at 9 bases. This CDR3 is built from 20 residues. Trimming removed 1 base from V and 6 bases from J; junction bases left unmatched: 22. Germline V gene data show CDR1 as MDHEN and CDR2 as SYDVKM. The CDR3 DNA reads TGTGCCAGCAGTTTATACCAATGGACTAGCGATGCTTCCCCTAATTGCGAGCAGTACTTC. This codes for CASSLYQWTSDASPNCEQYF.

Only a few counts were recorded for this clonotype. V gene TRBV20-1 combines with J gene TRBJ2-3; 8 bases line up with TRBD2. There are 14 residues in the CDR3. Germline-derived CDR1 and CDR2 are DFQATT and SNEGSKA (reference sequence). V lost 3 bases and J lost 0; bases outside the gene matches: 2. CDR3 sequence reads: CSASGRASTDTQYF. The CDR3 nucleotides read TGCAGTGCTAGCGGGAGGGCGAGCACAGATACGCAGTATTTT.

The chain's CDR3 is CASSDPRRMETQYF. The CDR3 coding sequence is TGTGCCAGCAGTGATCCCCGACGGATGGAGACCCAGTACTTC. This chain joins TRBV25-1 and TRBJ2-5; D gene uncertain. The CDR3 is made up of 14 amino acids. Trimming pared 3 bases from V and 5 bases from J, leaving 13 bases between. The germline V gene encodes CDR1 MGHDK and CDR2 SYGVNS.

The V gene is TRBV5-1, the J gene TRBJ2-1; no clear D. Germline V gives CDR1 SGHRS, CDR2 YFSETQ. The CDR3 length is 14 residues. Trimming stripped 0 bases from V and 8 bases from J, with 12 bases between. CDR3 bases: TGCGCCAGCAGCTTGGGATTCAGTAAGGATGAGCAGTTCTTC. This encodes CASSLGFSKDEQFF. Using reference TRBV5-1 and TRBJ2-1 for the parts outside the CDR3, the full variable domain is KAGVTQTPRYLIKTRGQQVTLSCSPISGHRSVSWYQQTPGQGLQFLFEYFSETQRNKGNFPGRFSGRQFSNSRSEMNVSTLELGDSALYLCASSLGFSKDEQFFGPGTRLTVL.

The chain recombines TRBV5-1 with TRBJ2-3; TRBD2 might be the D (5 bases). Germline-derived CDR1 and CDR2 are SGHRS and YFSETQ. V shed 4 bases and J shed 0 bases, with 21 bases lying between them. CDR3 length: 18 residues. CDR3 sequence (DNA): TGCGCCAGCAGCCCCCTGGGATCCGGGATCGGGAGCACAGATACGCAGTATTTT. This sequence encodes CASSPLGSGIGSTDTQYF.

The J gene is TRBJ1-1, the V gene TRBV18; D unresolved. The germline CDR1 and CDR2 sequences are KGHSH and LQKENI. V was pared by 2 bases and J by 3 bases, with 13 bases between. CDR3 size: 15 residues. The CDR3 coding sequence is TGTGCCAGCTCACCAGATAACGGCTTGGACACTGAAGCTTTCTTT. This gives the protein CASSPDNGLDTEAFF.

This clonotype was counted ten times or more. The chain joins TRBV29-1 to TRBJ1-1; D is unclear. Trimming stripped 4 bases from V and 2 bases from J, with 8 bases between. This CDR3 has 12 amino acids. Germline assignment: CDR1 SQVTM and CDR2 ANQGSEA. This chain's CDR3 is CSVAPQNTEAFF. CDR3 in DNA: TGCAGCGTTGCCCCACAAAACACTGAAGCTTTCTTT.

J is TRBJ2-7 and V is TRBV6-5, with 8 bases fitting TRBD2. The germline CDR1 and CDR2 sequences are MNHEY and SVGAGI. Trimming took 0 bases from V and 2 from J; bases not matched to a gene: 6. The CDR3 runs to 16 residues. CDR3 DNA sequence: TGTGCCAGCAGTTACTCGGGCGGGAGGCCTACCTACGAGCAGTACTTC. This translates into CASSYSGGRPTYEQYF.

The gene calls are TRBV7-3 and TRBJ2-3, with unresolved D. Trimming took off 4 bases at V and 4 bases at J, with 9 bases between the two ends. The CDR3 totals 13 residues. The germline gives CDR1 SGHTA, CDR2 FQGTGA. CDR3 sequence (DNA): TGTGCCAGCAGCTCGGCCGGGTCAGATACGCAGTATTTT. Amino acids: CASSSAGSDTQYF.

This clonotype has just a few counts. For the CDR3, the DNA is TGCAGTGCTAGAGATCTGACGGGGGGCGCGGGCGGGGAGCTGTTTTTT. This codes for CSARDLTGGAGGELFF. V and J are TRBV20-1 and TRBJ2-2; TRBD2 is a possible D gene (7 bases). V lost 0 bases, J lost 7 bases, and 18 bases lay in between. The CDR3 runs to 16 residues. Germline values: CDR1 DFQATT, CDR2 SNEGSKA (reference sequence).